What follows are 7 T cell receptor beta chains derived from one specimen sequenced in a study of neurological immune-mediated disorders. One entry per CDR3 protein, called by TCRdb with MiXCR from the 5' RACE reads. The sample has 20,000 to 30,000 distinct CDR3 sequences, around an eighth seen once. Sequenced sample: PBMCs. The receptors originated from a woman aged 60-75 years with HTLV-1-associated myelopathy (HAM/TSP).

This clonotype occurred many times. This chain joins TRBV7-2 and TRBJ1-5; maybe TRBD1 (6 bases). Looked up from germline, CDR1 is SGHTA and CDR2 is FQGNSA. V was trimmed by 5 bases and J by 5 bases, leaving 13 bases between them. This CDR3 region has 14 residues. The DNA of the CDR3 is TGTGCCAGCAGCAAAAATGGGGGCGATCAGCCCCAGCATTTT. Translating gives CASSKNGGDQPQHF.

This clonotype was counted ten times or more. The V call is TRBV11-3, the J call TRBJ2-5; D might be TRBD2 (5 bases). This CDR3 has 14 amino acids. The germline V and J ends were trimmed by 5 bases and 2 bases, with 12 bases remaining between them. Germline CDR1 and CDR2: SGHNT and YENEEA. The CDR3 reads CASSPLAIQETQYF. The CDR3 DNA follows: TGTGCCAGCAGCCCCTTAGCGATTCAAGAGACCCAGTACTTC.

This clonotype was observed many times. The genes are TRBV5-5 and TRBJ1-4; D is uncertain. V was cut by 4 bases and J by 0 bases, with 10 bases left in between. The CDR3 runs to 15 residues. CDR1 is SGHKS and CDR2 is YYEKEE in the germline V gene (reference sequence). CDR3 DNA sequence: TGTGCCAGCAGCCTTCGGTCACCAACTAATGAAAAACTGTTTTTT. Translation: CASSLRSPTNEKLFF.

This clonotype was seen at least ten times. V usage is TRBV20-1 and J usage is TRBJ1-1; D might be TRBD1 (5 bases). Germline assignment: CDR1 DFQATT and CDR2 SNEGSKA (reference sequence). This CDR3 is 16 amino acids long. Trimming took off 6 bases at V and 0 bases at J, with 20 bases between the two ends. The CDR3 region is CSATYRTLKLNTEAFF. The CDR3 DNA reads TGCAGTGCCACCTATCGGACACTGAAATTGAACACTGAAGCTTTCTTT.

This clonotype has ten or more counts. This chain joins TRBV20-1 and TRBJ1-1; D might be TRBD1 (5 bases). This CDR3 comprises 15 residues. The V and J ends lost 0 bases and 4 bases respectively, with 15 bases between them. Germline V gene sequence: CDR1 DFQATT, CDR2 SNEGSKA (reference sequence). CDR3 residues: CSARDARVQGTEAFF. The CDR3, as DNA: TGCAGTGCTAGAGATGCGAGGGTGCAGGGCACTGAAGCTTTCTTT.

This clonotype has just a few counts. CDR3 DNA: TGCGCCAGCAGCCAAGGGCCAGGCATGAACACTGAAGCTTTCTTT. Protein sequence: CASSQGPGMNTEAFF. This chain uses TRBV4-1 with TRBJ1-1; D gene uncertain. Per germline, CDR1 MGHRA and CDR2 YSYEKL. V lost 1 base, J lost 0 bases, and 9 bases lay in between. The CDR3 contains 15 residues.

The CDR3 protein is CASSLKSYYEQFF. In DNA, the CDR3 is TGTGCCAGCAGCTTAAAGTCTTATTATGAGCAGTTCTTC. This rearrangement joins TRBV11-3 to TRBJ2-1, with D unresolved. V lost 2 bases, J lost 8 bases, and 10 bases lay in between. Per germline, CDR1 SGHNT and CDR2 YENEEA. The CDR3 is 13 amino acids.